Given below is one TCR beta chain in context. These data belong to a study of OX40 agonist ivuxolimab in advanced cancers. About the study: Patients' therapy was ivuxolimab, an antibody that acts as an agonist of OX40 (CD134).

This table comes from immunoSEQ multiplex PCR, and its TCRdb copy is limited to in-frame clones, with some not included. The profile covers about 68,000 clones, with around four fifths appearing a single time and approximately 10% taken by the ten largest. The length of the CDR3 is 14 residues. After removal of 5 bases from V and 2 bases from J, the junction contained 6 bases not matched to a gene. Germline CDR1 is SGHRS and CDR2 is YFSETQ. J is TRBJ1-1 and V is TRBV5-1; TRBD1 aligns across 7 bases. The source of this sequence is an adult with an advanced solid tumor such as melanoma, head and neck, liver or kidney cancer. Specimen: CD4+ or CD8+ T cells sorted from blood, collected in a trial of the OX40 agonist ivuxolimab. The CDR3 is CASRYQGVNTEAFF. As DNA, the CDR3 is TGCGCCAGCAGGTACCAGGGGGTAAACACTGAAGCTTTCTTT.